Described below is a single T cell receptor (beta chain) sequence and its context. The antigen remains undetermined. The CDR3 has 16 residues. Deletions cut 2 bases from V and 0 bases from J, with 11 bases between. Germline V lookup: CDR1 PRHDT, CDR2 FYEKMQ (reference sequence). This record comes from a study of cytomegalovirus exposure and HLA in healthy donors. Whole-study results and caveats: Likely technical artifact: a cluster of highly shared sequence variants. An assumption of roughly uniform sequencing depth across donors underlay the presence/absence analyses.

The PCR employed 60 Vbeta primers together with 13 Jbeta primers. Some clones are missing from TCRdb's copy, which holds only in-frame ones; the method was immunoSEQ multiplex PCR. The sample totals some 130,000 clones. The TCR was taken from a woman aged 55 to 70 in good health and CMV-seronegative. The chain employs TRBV13 and TRBJ2-4, with D unclear. Sequencing input: PBMCs. CDR3 coding DNA: TGTGCCAGCAGCTTATCCGCCCGACTAGCCAAAAACATTCAGTACTTC. This encodes CASSLSARLAKNIQYF.